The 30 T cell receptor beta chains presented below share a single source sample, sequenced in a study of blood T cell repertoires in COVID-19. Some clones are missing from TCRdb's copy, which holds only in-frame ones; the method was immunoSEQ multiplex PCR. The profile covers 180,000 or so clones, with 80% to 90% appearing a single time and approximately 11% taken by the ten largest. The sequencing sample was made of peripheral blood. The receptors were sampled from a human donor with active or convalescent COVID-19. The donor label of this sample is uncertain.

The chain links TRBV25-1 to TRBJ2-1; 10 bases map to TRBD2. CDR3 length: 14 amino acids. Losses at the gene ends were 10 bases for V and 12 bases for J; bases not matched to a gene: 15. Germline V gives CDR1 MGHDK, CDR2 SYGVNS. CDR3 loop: CAISAGSGGSRQFF. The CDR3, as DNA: TGTGCCATCTCGGCCGGTAGCGGGGGGTCAAGGCAGTTCTTC.

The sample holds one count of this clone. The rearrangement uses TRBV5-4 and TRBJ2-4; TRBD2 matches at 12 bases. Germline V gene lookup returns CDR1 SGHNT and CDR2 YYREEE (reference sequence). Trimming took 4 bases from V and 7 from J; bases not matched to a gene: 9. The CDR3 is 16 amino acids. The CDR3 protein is CASSPRTSGAGNIQYF. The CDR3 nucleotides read TGTGCCAGCAGCCCGAGGACTAGCGGGGCAGGTAACATTCAGTACTTC.

As DNA, the CDR3 is TGTGCCAGTGATGCGGACAGGGGCAATGAGCAGTTCTTC. The encoded protein is CASDADRGNEQFF. The chain recombines TRBV2 with TRBJ2-1; TRBD1 matches 9 bases. Looked up from germline, CDR1 is SNHLY and CDR2 is FYNNEI. V trimming: 9 bases; J trimming: 6 bases; junction bases outside the gene matches: 6. This CDR3 is 13 amino acids long.

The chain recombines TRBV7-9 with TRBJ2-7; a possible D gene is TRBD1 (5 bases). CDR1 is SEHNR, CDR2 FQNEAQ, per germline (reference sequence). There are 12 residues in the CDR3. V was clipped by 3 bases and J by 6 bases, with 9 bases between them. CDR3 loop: CASSFSQGEQYF. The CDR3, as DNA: TGTGCCAGCAGCTTTAGCCAGGGCGAGCAGTACTTC.

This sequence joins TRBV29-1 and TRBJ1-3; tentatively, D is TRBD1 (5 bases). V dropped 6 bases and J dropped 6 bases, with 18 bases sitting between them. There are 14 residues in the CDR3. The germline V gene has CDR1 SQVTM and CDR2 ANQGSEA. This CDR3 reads CSVTYEQDPNTIYF. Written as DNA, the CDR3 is TGCAGCGTGACTTACGAACAGGACCCAAACACCATATATTTT.

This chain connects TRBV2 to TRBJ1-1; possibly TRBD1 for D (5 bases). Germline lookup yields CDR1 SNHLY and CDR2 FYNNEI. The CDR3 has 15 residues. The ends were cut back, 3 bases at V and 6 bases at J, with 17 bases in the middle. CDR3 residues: CASSDMSAGRAEAFF. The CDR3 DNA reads TGTGCCAGCAGTGACATGTCGGCCGGCAGGGCTGAAGCTTTCTTT.

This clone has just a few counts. CDR3 DNA: TGTGCCAGCAGCCTGGACAGATATGGCTACACCTTC. Translating it yields CASSLDRYGYTF. The chain joins TRBV6-2 or TRBV6-3 to TRBJ1-2, with D tentatively TRBD1 (6 bases). V lost 6 bases and J 5 bases, leaving 10 bases between the germline ends. The CDR3 totals 12 residues. CDR1 is MNHEY and CDR2 is SVGEGT in the germline V gene.

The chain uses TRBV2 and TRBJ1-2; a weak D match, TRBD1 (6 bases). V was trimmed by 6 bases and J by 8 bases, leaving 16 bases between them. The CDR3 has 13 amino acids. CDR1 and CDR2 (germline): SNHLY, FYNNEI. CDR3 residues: CASSGTRAWGYTF. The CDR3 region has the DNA TGTGCCAGCAGCGGGACAAGGGCGTGGGGCTACACCTTC.

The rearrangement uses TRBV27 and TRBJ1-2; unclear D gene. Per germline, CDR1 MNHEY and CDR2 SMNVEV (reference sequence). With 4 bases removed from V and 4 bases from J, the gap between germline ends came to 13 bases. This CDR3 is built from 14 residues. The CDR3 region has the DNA TGTGCCAGCAGTTCCGTACAGACCGGCTATGGCTACACCTTC. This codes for CASSSVQTGYGYTF.

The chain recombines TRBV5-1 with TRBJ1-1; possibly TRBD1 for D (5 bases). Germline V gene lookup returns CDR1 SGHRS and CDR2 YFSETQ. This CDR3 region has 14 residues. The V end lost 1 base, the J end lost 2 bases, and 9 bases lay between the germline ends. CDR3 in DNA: TGCGCCAGCAGCTTGTTGCAGGGAAACACTGAAGCTTTCTTT. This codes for CASSLLQGNTEAFF.

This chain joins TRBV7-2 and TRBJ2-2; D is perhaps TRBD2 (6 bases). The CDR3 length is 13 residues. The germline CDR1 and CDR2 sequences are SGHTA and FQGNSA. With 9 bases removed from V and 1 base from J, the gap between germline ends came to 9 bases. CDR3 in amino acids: CASTGLNTGELFF. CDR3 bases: TGTGCCAGTACGGGACTGAACACCGGGGAGCTGTTTTTT.

CDR3 protein: CASSPRGGGANVLTF. The CDR3 DNA reads TGTGCCAGCAGTCCCAGGGGTGGTGGGGCCAACGTCCTGACTTTC. The V call is TRBV28, the J call TRBJ2-6; weak D call: TRBD1 (6 bases). Germline V gene lookup returns CDR1 MDHEN and CDR2 SYDVKM. V lost 5 bases and J lost 3, with 11 bases in between. The CDR3 extends over 15 amino acids. Full variable domain (rest looked up from reference TRBV28 and TRBJ2-6): DVKVTQSSRYLVKRTGEKVFLECVQDMDHENMFWYRQDPGLGLRLIYFSYDVKMKEKGDIPEGYSVSREKKERFSLILESASTNQTSMYLCASSPRGGGANVLTFGAGSRLTVL.

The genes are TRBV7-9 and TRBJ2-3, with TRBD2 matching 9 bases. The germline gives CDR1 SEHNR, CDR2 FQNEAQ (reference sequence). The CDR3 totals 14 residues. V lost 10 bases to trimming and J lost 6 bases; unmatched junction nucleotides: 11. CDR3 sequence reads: CATRGSGRTDTQYF. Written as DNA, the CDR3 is TGTGCCACCCGGGGGAGCGGGAGGACGGATACGCAGTATTTT.

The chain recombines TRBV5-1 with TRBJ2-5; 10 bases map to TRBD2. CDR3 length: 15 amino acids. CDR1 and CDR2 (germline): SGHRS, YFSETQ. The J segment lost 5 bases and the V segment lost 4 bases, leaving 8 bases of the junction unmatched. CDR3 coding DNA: TGCGCCAGCAGCAGCAGCGGGGGGGATTTGGAGACCCAGTACTTC. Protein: CASSSSGGDLETQYF.

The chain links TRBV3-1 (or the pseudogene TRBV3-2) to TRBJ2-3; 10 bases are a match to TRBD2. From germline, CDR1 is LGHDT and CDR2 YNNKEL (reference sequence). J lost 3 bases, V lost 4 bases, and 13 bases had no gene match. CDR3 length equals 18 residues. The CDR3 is CASSRRAVAGGGTDTQYF. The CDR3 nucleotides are TGTGCCAGCAGCCGCCGGGCGGTAGCGGGGGGCGGAACAGATACGCAGTATTTT.

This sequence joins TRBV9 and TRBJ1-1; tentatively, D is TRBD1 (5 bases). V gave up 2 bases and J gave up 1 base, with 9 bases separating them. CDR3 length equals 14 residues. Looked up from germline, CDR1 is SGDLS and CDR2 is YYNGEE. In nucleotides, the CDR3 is TGTGCCAGCAGCGTCGCGGGGGAGAACACTGAAGCTTTCTTT. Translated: CASSVAGENTEAFF. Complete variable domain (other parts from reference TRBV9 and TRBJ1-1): DSGVTQTPKHLITATGQRVTLRCSPRSGDLSVYWYQQSLDQGLQFLIQYYNGEERAKGNILERFSAQQFPDLHSELNLSSLELGDSALYFCASSVAGENTEAFFGQGTRLTVV.

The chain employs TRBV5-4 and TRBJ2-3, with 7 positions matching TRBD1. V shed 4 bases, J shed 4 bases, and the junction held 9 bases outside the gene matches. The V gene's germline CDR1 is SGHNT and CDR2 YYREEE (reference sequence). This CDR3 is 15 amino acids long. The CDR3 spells CASSRMGTVADTQYF. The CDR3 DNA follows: TGTGCCAGCAGCCGAATGGGGACAGTAGCAGATACGCAGTATTTT.

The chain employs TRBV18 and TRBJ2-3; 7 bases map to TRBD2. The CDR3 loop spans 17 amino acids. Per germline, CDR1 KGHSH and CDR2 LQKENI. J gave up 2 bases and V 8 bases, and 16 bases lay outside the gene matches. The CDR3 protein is CASLQQYVGGSTDTQYF. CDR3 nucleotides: TGTGCCAGCCTCCAACAATACGTCGGGGGGTCCACAGATACGCAGTATTTT.

This chain's CDR3 is CATSKGQGYGYTF. The CDR3 coding sequence is TGTGCCACCAGCAAAGGACAGGGTTATGGCTACACCTTC. This chain joins TRBV15 and TRBJ1-2; 8 bases fit TRBD1. CDR3 length: 13 amino acids. V gave up 4 bases and J gave up 5 bases; unmatched junction bases: 3. CDR1 and CDR2 from the germline V gene are LNHNV and YYDKDF (reference sequence).

The CDR3 is CASRQANSYEQYF. The CDR3 DNA sequence: TGTGCCAGCAGGCAAGCCAACTCCTACGAGCAGTACTTC. The chain employs TRBV25-1 and TRBJ2-7; D not certain. Deletions cut 6 bases from V and 0 bases from J, with 9 bases between. The CDR3 length is 13 residues. Looked up from germline, CDR1 is MGHDK and CDR2 is SYGVNS.

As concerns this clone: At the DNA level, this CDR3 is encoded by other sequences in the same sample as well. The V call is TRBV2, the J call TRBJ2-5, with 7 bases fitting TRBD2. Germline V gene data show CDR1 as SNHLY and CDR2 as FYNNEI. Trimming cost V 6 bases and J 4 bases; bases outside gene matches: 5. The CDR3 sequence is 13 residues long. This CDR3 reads CASRSGGGETQYF. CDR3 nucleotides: TGTGCCAGCAGAAGTGGGGGGGGAGAGACCCAGTACTTC.

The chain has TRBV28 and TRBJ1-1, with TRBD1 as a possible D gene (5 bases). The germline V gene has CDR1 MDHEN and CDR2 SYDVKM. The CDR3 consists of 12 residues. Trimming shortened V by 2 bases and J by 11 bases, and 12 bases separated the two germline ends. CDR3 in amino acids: CASSLGAWAAFF. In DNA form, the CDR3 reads TGTGCCAGCAGTTTAGGGGCGTGGGCGGCTTTCTTT.

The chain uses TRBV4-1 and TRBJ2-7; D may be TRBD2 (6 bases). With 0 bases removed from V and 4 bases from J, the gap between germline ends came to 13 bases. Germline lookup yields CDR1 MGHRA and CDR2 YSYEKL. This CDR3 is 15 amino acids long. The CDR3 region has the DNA TGCGCCAGCAGCCAAGACCTCCGGGAGTCTTACGAGCAGTACTTC. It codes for CASSQDLRESYEQYF.

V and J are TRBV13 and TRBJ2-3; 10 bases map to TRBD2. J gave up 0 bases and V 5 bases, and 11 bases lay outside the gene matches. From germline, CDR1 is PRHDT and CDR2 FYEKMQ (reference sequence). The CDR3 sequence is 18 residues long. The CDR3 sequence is CASSETSGTTTSTDTQYF. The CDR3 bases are TGTGCCAGCAGCGAAACTAGCGGGACTACTACTAGCACAGATACGCAGTATTTT.

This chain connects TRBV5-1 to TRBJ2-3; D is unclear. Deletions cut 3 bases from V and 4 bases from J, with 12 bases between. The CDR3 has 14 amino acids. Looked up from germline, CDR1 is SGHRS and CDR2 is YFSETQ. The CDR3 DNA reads TGCGCCAGCAGCTCGGATCGGGTCGCAGATACGCAGTATTTT. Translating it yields CASSSDRVADTQYF.

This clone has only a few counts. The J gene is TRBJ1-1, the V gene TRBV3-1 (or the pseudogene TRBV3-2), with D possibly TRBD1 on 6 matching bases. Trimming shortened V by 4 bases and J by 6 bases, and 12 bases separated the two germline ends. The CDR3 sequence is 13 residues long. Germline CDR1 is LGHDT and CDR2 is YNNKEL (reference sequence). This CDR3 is CASSPGARAEAFF. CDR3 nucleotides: TGTGCCAGCAGCCCAGGGGCTCGCGCTGAAGCTTTCTTT.

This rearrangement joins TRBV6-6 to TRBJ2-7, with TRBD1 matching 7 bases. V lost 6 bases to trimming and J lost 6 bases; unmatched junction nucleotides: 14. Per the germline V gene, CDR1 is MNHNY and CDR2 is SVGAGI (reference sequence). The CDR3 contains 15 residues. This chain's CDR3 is CASRVWDSPLGEQYF. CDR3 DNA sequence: TGTGCCAGCAGAGTATGGGACAGTCCGTTAGGCGAGCAGTACTTC.

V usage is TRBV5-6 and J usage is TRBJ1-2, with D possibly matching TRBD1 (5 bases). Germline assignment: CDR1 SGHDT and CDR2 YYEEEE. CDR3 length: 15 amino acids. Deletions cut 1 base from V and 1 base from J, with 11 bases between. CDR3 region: CASSLSGGRNYGYTF. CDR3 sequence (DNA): TGTGCCAGCAGCTTGTCGGGGGGTCGTAACTATGGCTACACCTTC. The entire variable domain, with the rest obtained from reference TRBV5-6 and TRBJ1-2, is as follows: DAGVTQSPTHLIKTRGQQVTLRCSPKSGHDTVSWYQQALGQGPQFIFQYYEEEERQRGNFPDRFSGHQFPNYSSELNVNALLLGDSALYLCASSLSGGRNYGYTFGSGTRLTVV.

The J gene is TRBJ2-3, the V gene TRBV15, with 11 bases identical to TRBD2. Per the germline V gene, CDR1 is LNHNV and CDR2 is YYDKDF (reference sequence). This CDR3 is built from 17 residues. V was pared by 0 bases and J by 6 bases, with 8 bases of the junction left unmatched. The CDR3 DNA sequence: TGTGCCACCAGCAGAGACCCTAGCGGGAGGAAGCAGGATACGCAGTATTTT. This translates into CATSRDPSGRKQDTQYF.

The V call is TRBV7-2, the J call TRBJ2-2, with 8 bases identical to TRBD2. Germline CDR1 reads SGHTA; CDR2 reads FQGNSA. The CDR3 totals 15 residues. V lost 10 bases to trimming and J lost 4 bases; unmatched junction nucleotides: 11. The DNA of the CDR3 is TGTGCCACCTTCTCCCGGGGGGGCTTCACCGGGGAGCTGTTTTTT. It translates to CATFSRGGFTGELFF.